This is a list of T cell receptor beta chains from one sample in a study of shared clonotypes between healthy human individuals. TCRdb keeps only in-frame clones here, not all; method: immunoSEQ multiplex PCR. This sample carries millions of clones, around 90% of them seen once, and the ten largest clones take around 0.14%. The sample was naive CD4+ T cells sorted from blood. The source of these receptors is a man aged 18 to 29 in good health. Both conserved end residues are part of each CDR3. A row's size may be missing; if present it is once, few, many or a size class.

few | TRBJ2-2 | TRBV9 | CASSVASRGLPTGELFF
NA | TRBJ1-6 | TRBV19 | CASIGAYNSPLHF
NA | TRBJ2-3 | TRBV18 | CASSPYRTGLGGDTQYF
NA | TRBJ1-5 | TRBV7-8 | CASSLVRRGGQGGIQPQHF
NA | TRBJ2-5 | TRBV11-2 | CASSLDLIIGQETQYF
NA | TRBJ1-2 | TRBV7-9 | CASSLGQLNYGYTF
NA | TRBJ2-7 | TRBV19 | CASSIMREQGIYEQYF
once | TRBJ1-1 | TRBV5-4 | CASSMEGREAFF
NA | TRBJ2-1 | TRBV20-1 | CSAAANEQFF
NA | TRBJ2-1 | TRBV5-1 | CASSLVLAGGRNEQFF
NA | TRBJ2-3 | TRBV6-5 | CASRMQGILTDTQYF
NA | TRBJ2-3 | TRBV10-3 | CAISLGTSPADTQYF
NA | TRBJ2-2 | TRBV2 | CASPGPGGNTGELFF
few | TRBJ1-1 | TRBV2 | CASSGEWGTEAFF
NA | TRBJ2-3 | TRBV7-9 | CASSLGTSGGTDTQYF
NA | TRBJ2-3 | TRBV9 | CASSVSLAGVSTDTQYF
NA | TRBJ1-1 | TRBV19 | CASKNRATEAFF
NA | TRBJ2-3 | TRBV15 | CATTEGQPWTSTDTQYF
NA | TRBJ2-3 | TRBV10-3 | CAIAGTGPGSQYF
NA | TRBJ2-2 | TRBV19 | CASSIAGVPGELFF
NA | TRBJ1-1 | TRBV18 | CASSPPNTEAFF
few | TRBJ1-1 | TRBV6-1 | CASLTMPAEAFF
NA | TRBJ2-3 | TRBV4-3 | CASSQAPHYTQYF
NA | TRBJ1-3 | TRBV9 | CASSAGETGAGNTIYF